Presented here are 28 T cell receptor beta chains from one specimen sequenced in a study of blood T cell repertoires in COVID-19. Using immunoSEQ multiplex PCR, the repertoire was profiled, and TCRdb retains in-frame clones only, with some absent. The sample holds around 220,000 clones; about nine tenths are singletons and the top ten take 1.9%. Sequenced material: PBMCs or T cells enriched from blood (not recorded which). The receptors come from a woman under 30 who had recovered from COVID-19.

The gene calls are TRBV18 and TRBJ1-4; 7 bases fit TRBD1. Per germline, CDR1 KGHSH and CDR2 LQKENI. Trimming took 5 bases from V and 5 from J; bases not matched to a gene: 5. CDR3 length: 14 residues. As DNA, the CDR3 is TGTGCCAGCTCAACCGGGACAGTAAATGAAAAACTGTTTTTT. Protein sequence: CASSTGTVNEKLFF.

V and J are TRBV7-3 and TRBJ2-6; D uncertain. Germline CDR1 and CDR2: SGHTA and FQGTGA. The V end was cut by 5 bases, the J end by 0 bases, with 8 bases between. The CDR3 totals 15 residues. CDR3 DNA sequence: TGTGCCAGCAGCGACGGGTCCTCTGGGGCCAACGTCCTGACTTTC. Its protein product is CASSDGSSGANVLTF.

The chain has TRBV9 and TRBJ1-6; D gene uncertain. The V gene's germline CDR1 is SGDLS and CDR2 YYNGEE. This CDR3 has 13 residues. Trimming took off 4 bases at V and 10 bases at J, with 12 bases between the two ends. CDR3 nucleotide sequence: TGTGCCAGCAGCCCTCAGCACGGGTCACCCCTCCACTTT. Its translation is CASSPQHGSPLHF.

This chain uses TRBV5-5 with TRBJ1-6, with 10 bases matching TRBD1. V shed 3 bases, J shed 14 bases, and the junction held 5 bases outside the gene matches. Germline CDR1 and CDR2: SGHKS and YYEKEE (reference sequence). The CDR3 loop spans 13 amino acids. The CDR3 DNA reads as TGTGCCAGCAGCTCCGGGACAGGGGCCACCCTCCACTTT. This gives the protein CASSSGTGATLHF. The variable domain in full, completed from reference TRBV5-5 and TRBJ1-6, reads DAGVTQSPTHLIKTRGQQVTLRCSPISGHKSVSWYQQVLGQGPQFIFQYYEKEERGRGNFPDRFSARQFPNYSSELNVNALLLGDSALYLCASSSGTGATLHFGNGTRLTVT.

This chain links TRBV10-2 with TRBJ1-4, with 12 bases identical to TRBD1. Germline lookup yields CDR1 WSHSY and CDR2 SAAADI. This CDR3 has 14 residues. The J segment lost 7 bases and the V segment lost 6 bases, leaving 3 bases of the junction unmatched. CDR3 in DNA: TGCGCCAGCAGACCGGGACAGGGGGCTGAAAAACTGTTTTTT. Translation gives CASRPGQGAEKLFF.

V gene TRBV2 combines with J gene TRBJ1-2; D is undetermined. CDR1 is SNHLY, CDR2 FYNNEI, per germline. The CDR3 consists of 14 residues. Between the trimmed V and J ends, which lost 8 bases and 4 bases, there was a span of 17 bases. The CDR3 spells CASHSDSRSYGYTF. CDR3 nucleotides: TGTGCCAGCCACTCGGACTCTCGATCCTATGGCTACACCTTC.

The rearrangement uses TRBV10-3 and TRBJ1-3; the D is unclear. The CDR3 totals 15 residues. The V gene lost 6 bases and the J gene lost 2 bases, with 14 bases spanning the gap. Germline CDR1 ENHRY, CDR2 SYGVKD. The CDR3 DNA reads TGTGCCATCAGGGTAGCGCTTGTAGCTGGAAACACCATATATTTT. Translating gives CAIRVALVAGNTIYF.

The chain recombines TRBV9 with TRBJ2-1; 7 bases map to TRBD2. The CDR3 extends over 15 amino acids. Germline trimming cut 1 base from V and 4 bases from J; bases unmatched to any gene: 5. The germline V gene encodes CDR1 SGDLS and CDR2 YYNGEE. The CDR3 DNA sequence: TGTGCCAGCAGCGTAAAGGCGGGGGAGTACAATGAGCAGTTCTTC. Its protein product is CASSVKAGEYNEQFF.

The CDR3 region is CASSDSDRITEAFF. The CDR3 coding sequence is TGTGCCAGTAGTGATTCTGACAGGATCACTGAAGCTTTCTTT. The chain recombines TRBV19 with TRBJ1-1, with D possibly matching TRBD1 (6 bases). Germline V gives CDR1 LNHDA, CDR2 SQIVND (reference sequence). The V and J ends lost 5 bases and 4 bases respectively, with 14 bases between them. CDR3 length: 14 amino acids. The entire variable domain, with the rest obtained from reference TRBV19 and TRBJ1-1, is as follows: DGGITQSPKYLFRKEGQNVTLSCEQNLNHDAMYWYRQDPGQGLRLIYYSQIVNDFQKGDIAEGYSVSREKKESFPLTVTSAQKNPTAFYLCASSDSDRITEAFFGQGTRLTVV.

The chain carries TRBV28 and TRBJ2-1; D unclear. Germline lookup yields CDR1 MDHEN and CDR2 SYDVKM. Trimming shortened V by 3 bases and J by 2 bases, and 8 bases separated the two germline ends. The CDR3 loop spans 14 amino acids. As DNA, the CDR3 is TGTGCCAGCAGTTTTAACGCGGCCTACAATGAGCAGTTCTTC. This gives the protein CASSFNAAYNEQFF.

This rearrangement joins TRBV6-4 to TRBJ2-1; maybe TRBD2 (5 bases). Trimming removed 0 bases from V and 7 bases from J, with 13 bases in between. Germline V gives CDR1 MRHNA, CDR2 SNTAGT. The CDR3 loop spans 15 amino acids. This CDR3 reads CASSDSEGAVNEQFF. In nucleotides, the CDR3 is TGTGCCAGCAGTGACTCTGAGGGAGCGGTTAATGAGCAGTTCTTC.

The chain uses TRBV27 and TRBJ1-6, with a weak D call TRBD1 (6 bases). Germline-derived CDR1 and CDR2 are MNHEY and SMNVEV (reference sequence). This CDR3 contains 14 residues. Between the trimmed V and J ends, which lost 6 bases and 9 bases, there was a span of 15 bases. This CDR3 is CASRPQGSFSPLHF. The CDR3 DNA sequence: TGTGCCAGCAGACCACAGGGCTCTTTTTCACCCCTCCACTTT.

This rearrangement joins TRBV5-4 to TRBJ2-3; 10 bases match TRBD2. Germline-derived CDR1 and CDR2 are SGHNT and YYREEE (reference sequence). With 5 bases clipped from V and 3 bases from J, the junction kept 6 bases outside the gene matches. The CDR3 consists of 15 residues. CDR3 nucleotides: TGTGCCAGCAGGCGAGCGGGGGGGCTTACAGATACGCAGTATTTT. It specifies CASRRAGGLTDTQYF.

The chain is built from TRBV4-1 and TRBJ1-2, with TRBD1 matching 7 bases. The junction had 10 bases not matched to a gene; V was cut back by 4 bases and J by 2 bases. The CDR3 extends over 16 amino acids. Germline values: CDR1 MGHRA, CDR2 YSYEKL. CDR3 region: CASSPYQGQRNYGYTF. CDR3 DNA: TGCGCCAGCAGCCCTTACCAGGGACAGAGGAACTATGGCTACACCTTC.

V gene TRBV11-3 combines with J gene TRBJ2-7, with D possibly matching TRBD2 (5 bases). From germline, CDR1 is SGHNT and CDR2 YENEEA. The CDR3 contains 16 residues. The ends were cut back, 1 base at V and 2 bases at J, with 15 bases in the middle. The DNA of the CDR3 is TGTGCCAGCAGCTTAGGCCTCGGAACGGGGACCTACGAGCAGTACTTC. Encoded protein: CASSLGLGTGTYEQYF.

This chain joins TRBV12-3 or TRBV12-4 and TRBJ1-1; TRBD1 is a possible D gene (5 bases). The V and J ends lost 7 bases and 7 bases respectively, with 10 bases between them. The CDR3 extends over 11 amino acids. In DNA form, the CDR3 reads TGTGCCAGCACCTTGCAGGGTGAAGCTTTCTTT. Translated: CASTLQGEAFF.

For this clone: Other DNA sequences from this sample encode an identical CDR3 as well. The rearrangement joins TRBV3-1 (or the pseudogene TRBV3-2) to TRBJ1-1, with unresolved D. Between the trimmed V and J ends, which lost 1 base and 1 base, there was a span of 4 bases. The V gene's germline CDR1 is LGHDT and CDR2 YNNKEL (reference sequence). The CDR3 is made up of 13 amino acids. The CDR3 here is CASSQVRNTEAFF. DNA for the CDR3: TGTGCCAGCAGCCAAGTCAGGAACACTGAAGCTTTCTTT.

This chain links TRBV7-3 with TRBJ2-3; TRBD2 aligns across 8 bases. CDR1 SGHTA and CDR2 FQGTGA come from the germline V gene. After removal of 2 bases from V and 4 bases from J, the junction contained 5 bases not matched to a gene. The CDR3 is 15 residues long. The CDR3 spells CASSLSSGSSDTQYF. The CDR3 bases are TGTGCCAGCAGCTTATCCAGCGGGAGCTCAGATACGCAGTATTTT.

The genes are TRBV4-2 and TRBJ1-5; D perhaps matches TRBD1 (5 bases). Trimming removed 1 base from V and 0 bases from J, with 7 bases in between. The CDR3 is 15 residues long. Per the germline V gene, CDR1 is LGHNA and CDR2 is YNFKEQ. CDR3 amino acids: CASSQGQLSNQPQHF. The CDR3 DNA is TGTGCCAGCAGCCAAGGACAGCTTAGCAATCAGCCCCAGCATTTT.

This chain links TRBV7-9 with TRBJ2-7; 8 bases fit TRBD1. CDR3 length: 13 residues. Germline V lookup: CDR1 SEHNR, CDR2 FQNEAQ (reference sequence). The trim removed 8 bases at V and 7 bases at J, leaving 10 bases unmatched. CDR3 DNA: TGTGCCAGCGGTAGTCAGGGGGCCGGTGAGCAGTACTTC. This encodes CASGSQGAGEQYF.

The chain uses TRBV4-3 and TRBJ2-5; 7 bases align to TRBD2. Germline V gene data show CDR1 as LGHNA and CDR2 as YSLEER. J gave up 2 bases and V 0 bases, and 3 bases lay outside the gene matches. This CDR3 contains 15 residues. The CDR3 here is CASSQEGRGQETQYF. The CDR3 DNA is TGCGCCAGCAGCCAAGAAGGGAGGGGTCAAGAGACCCAGTACTTC.

This rearrangement joins TRBV18 to TRBJ2-7; 9 bases are a match to TRBD1. Per the germline V gene, CDR1 is KGHSH and CDR2 is LQKENI. This CDR3 contains 13 residues. After removal of 8 bases from V and 1 base from J, the junction contained 3 bases not matched to a gene. Here the CDR3 DNA reads TGTGCCAGCACAGACAGGGGGTCCTACGAGCAGTACTTC. Translating gives CASTDRGSYEQYF.

The chain recombines TRBV12-5 with TRBJ2-6; D call uncertain. Germline V gene data show CDR1 as LGHNT and CDR2 as FRNRAP. The CDR3 is made up of 13 amino acids. V lost 6 bases, J lost 1 base, and 4 bases lay in between. Here the CDR3 reads CASGTSGANVLTF. Here the CDR3 DNA reads TGTGCTAGTGGCACATCTGGGGCCAACGTCCTGACTTTC.

The rearrangement links TRBV11-1 to TRBJ1-1; D gene ambiguous. The germline gives CDR1 SGHAT, CDR2 FQDESV (reference sequence). The CDR3 consists of 18 residues. V was trimmed by 0 bases and J by 1 base, leaving 18 bases between them. The CDR3 reads CASSLAPGKSGGNTEAFF. The DNA of the CDR3 is TGTGCCAGCAGCTTAGCGCCGGGCAAGTCGGGAGGGAACACTGAAGCTTTCTTT.

CDR3 nucleotide sequence: TGTGCCAGCAGCTTAGTGCAGGGGGGCTACACCTTC. This sequence encodes CASSLVQGGYTF. The rearrangement uses TRBV7-2 and TRBJ1-2; tentative D call: TRBD1 (6 bases). From germline, CDR1 is SGHTA and CDR2 FQGNSA. V lost 1 base to trimming and J lost 8 bases, with 8 bases between them. The CDR3 extends over 12 amino acids.

This chain links TRBV11-2 with TRBJ2-5, with TRBD1 matching 9 bases. Germline CDR1 reads SGHAT; CDR2 reads FQNNGV. V shed 0 bases, J shed 5 bases, and the junction held 13 bases outside the gene matches. CDR3 length equals 18 residues. The CDR3: CASSLDVYGTGRVETQYF. The CDR3 region has the DNA TGTGCCAGCAGCTTAGATGTGTACGGGACAGGGAGGGTGGAGACCCAGTACTTC.

The chain joins TRBV9 to TRBJ2-4, with D possibly being TRBD1 (6 bases). CDR3 length: 14 residues. V lost 4 bases and J lost 2, with 10 bases in between. CDR1 is SGDLS, CDR2 YYNGEE, per germline. The CDR3 reads CASSPQGTKNIQYF. The CDR3 bases are TGTGCCAGCAGCCCACAGGGAACCAAAAACATTCAGTACTTC. The whole variable domain, filled in from reference TRBV9 and TRBJ2-4, reads DSGVTQTPKHLITATGQRVTLRCSPRSGDLSVYWYQQSLDQGLQFLIQYYNGEERAKGNILERFSAQQFPDLHSELNLSSLELGDSALYFCASSPQGTKNIQYFGAGTRLSVL.

The chain links TRBV28 to TRBJ1-5, with no clear D. CDR3 length equals 13 residues. The germline V gene encodes CDR1 MDHEN and CDR2 SYDVKM. V was clipped by 10 bases and J by 0 bases, with 10 bases between them. In nucleotides, the CDR3 is TGTGCCACCAAAACAGATAGCAATCAGCCCCAGCATTTT. This codes for CATKTDSNQPQHF.